What follows are 32 T cell receptor beta chains derived from one specimen sequenced in a study of monozygotic twins with inflammatory bowel disease (dated by TCRdb to the late 2010s). Library method: 5' RACE. Sequencing relied on an Illumina HiSeq 2500. TCRdb reprocessed the reads and assigns one entry to each CDR3 protein sequence, leaving out DNA. The sample table gives over 150,000 distinct CDR3 sequences. In total, the top ten clones hold 2% to 2.5% of the sample. Sequencing was done on a sample of blood. The origin of the receptors is a human donor with ulcerative colitis or Crohn's disease, or a healthy co-twin of an affected twin (not recorded which).

The rearrangement links TRBV5-4 to TRBJ1-1; the TCRdb call, TRBD1, lacks DNA for checking. Germline V CDR1 and CDR2: SGHNT, YYREEE (reference sequence). The CDR3 sequence is 15 residues long. This CDR3 is CASSYLTGGDTEAFF.

CDR3 residues: CASSHRTVEAFF. The chain is built from TRBV7-2 and TRBJ1-1; TCRdb indicates TRBD1, and absent DNA this call remains unverified. The germline V gene has CDR1 SGHTA and CDR2 FQGNSA. The length of the CDR3 is 12 residues. Supplemented by reference TRBV7-2 and TRBJ1-1, the full variable domain reads GAGVSQSPSNKVTEKGKDVELRCDPISGHTALYWYRQSLGQGLEFLIYFQGNSAPDKSGLPSDRFSAERTGGSVSTLTIQRTQQEDSAVYLCASSHRTVEAFFGQGTRLTVV.

CDR3 region: CASSQLAQEYEQYF. This chain uses TRBV5-1 with TRBJ2-7; TCRdb reports TRBD2, a call that lacks DNA to check it against. The CDR3 has 14 amino acids. The V gene's germline CDR1 is SGHRS and CDR2 YFSETQ.

The CDR3 loop reads CAIKGLGGAGELFF. V and J are TRBV10-3 and TRBJ2-2; TCRdb gives TRBD2 as the D gene, but with no DNA this cannot be confirmed. This CDR3 has 14 amino acids. The germline gives CDR1 ENHRY, CDR2 SYGVKD.

The chain recombines TRBV7-2 with TRBJ2-2; the D call from TCRdb, TRBD1, cannot be confirmed without DNA. Germline values: CDR1 SGHTA, CDR2 FQGNSA. The CDR3 spans 14 residues. The CDR3 protein is CASSSGRGSGELFF.

The rearrangement uses TRBV12-3 or TRBV12-4 and TRBJ2-3; TCRdb lists TRBD2, though no DNA is available to test this call. This CDR3 has 16 residues. The CDR3 reads CASSTRRGMGTDTQYF.

The chain employs TRBV5-5 and TRBJ1-3; there is no DNA to check the TCRdb D call of TRBD1. Germline values: CDR1 SGHKS, CDR2 YYEKEE (reference sequence). The CDR3 sequence is 15 residues long. The CDR3 is CASSLEYRAGNTIYF.

V and J are TRBV7-2 and TRBJ1-2; absent DNA, TCRdb's TRBD1 call cannot be checked. Germline-derived CDR1 and CDR2 are SGHTA and FQGNSA. The CDR3 has 13 residues. The CDR3 region is CASSYTRGHGYTF. Full variable domain (missing parts from reference TRBV7-2 and TRBJ1-2): GAGVSQSPSNKVTEKGKDVELRCDPISGHTALYWYRQSLGQGLEFLIYFQGNSAPDKSGLPSDRFSAERTGGSVSTLTIQRTQQEDSAVYLCASSYTRGHGYTFGSGTRLTVV.

The rearrangement links TRBV6-2 or TRBV6-3 to TRBJ2-5; the D call of TRBD2 rests on TCRdb alone, since no DNA is present to check it. This CDR3 is built from 16 residues. CDR1 and CDR2 (germline): MNHEY, SVGEGT. Here the CDR3 reads CASSYSASGDQETQYF.

This sequence joins TRBV20-1 and TRBJ1-2. Germline assignment: CDR1 DFQATT and CDR2 SNEGSKA (reference sequence). This CDR3 region has 13 residues. CDR3 region: CSADRTANYGYTF.

This chain links TRBV12-3 or TRBV12-4 with TRBJ2-5; TCRdb lists TRBD2, though no DNA is available to test this call. The CDR3 consists of 18 residues. The CDR3 spells CASSLDNHIAGKQETQYF.

The J gene is TRBJ1-5, the V gene TRBV20-1; TCRdb indicates TRBD1, and absent DNA this call remains unverified. CDR1 is DFQATT, CDR2 SNEGSKA, per germline (reference sequence). The CDR3 consists of 14 residues. CDR3 sequence: CSATWTGRNQPQHF.

The chain has TRBV10-3 and TRBJ2-1; the TRBD1 assignment by TCRdb is unverifiable without DNA. Germline values: CDR1 ENHRY, CDR2 SYGVKD. CDR3 length: 17 amino acids. This CDR3 is CAISDRSRGQSYNEQFF.

The chain carries TRBV20-1 and TRBJ2-3; there is no DNA to check the TCRdb D call of TRBD2. Germline CDR1 reads DFQATT; CDR2 reads SNEGSKA (reference sequence). The CDR3 has 13 amino acids. The CDR3 here is CSETGIGTDTQYF.

The chain employs TRBV12-5 and TRBJ2-3. Germline CDR1 is LGHNT and CDR2 is FRNRAP. CDR3 length: 16 amino acids. CDR3 region: CASGSGQTTSTDTQYF.

The rearrangement joins TRBV7-2 to TRBJ2-1; there is no DNA to check the TCRdb D call of TRBD1. CDR3 length: 16 residues. Germline-derived CDR1 and CDR2 are SGHTA and FQGNSA. CDR3: CASSWTTGNGAVEQFF.

V gene TRBV6-1 combines with J gene TRBJ2-5; TCRdb names TRBD1, which stays unverified in the absence of DNA. Germline V gene lookup returns CDR1 MNHNS and CDR2 SASEGT. The CDR3 extends over 11 amino acids. The CDR3 loop is CASGTGETPYF.

The V and J genes are TRBV12-3 or TRBV12-4 and TRBJ2-6. The CDR3 spans 15 residues. CDR3 region: CASSSPDAGANVLTF.

The chain has TRBV27 and TRBJ2-3. Germline loops: CDR1 MNHEY, CDR2 SMNVEV (reference sequence). The CDR3 length is 13 residues. CDR3 residues: CASSGSTPDTQYF.

The chain uses TRBV5-1 and TRBJ2-5; absent DNA, TCRdb's TRBD2 call cannot be checked. CDR3 length equals 17 residues. In germline, CDR1 is SGHRS, CDR2 YFSETQ. The CDR3 reads CASSPEAVGSGGETQYF.

The gene calls are TRBV12-3 or TRBV12-4 and TRBJ1-2. The CDR3 has 16 residues. CDR3 sequence: CASSFDFSGGLDGYTF.

This sequence joins TRBV5-4 and TRBJ2-2; as DNA is missing, the TRBD1 call by TCRdb cannot be tested. This CDR3 region has 16 residues. Germline V gene sequence: CDR1 SGHNT, CDR2 YYREEE (reference sequence). The CDR3 protein is CASTLGTGANTGELFF.

This rearrangement joins TRBV7-9 to TRBJ1-4; absent DNA, TCRdb's TRBD1 call cannot be checked. Germline V CDR1 and CDR2: SEHNR, FQNEAQ (reference sequence). There are 15 residues in the CDR3. CDR3 protein: CASSSRAGTNEKLFF.

The genes are TRBV28 and TRBJ2-5; TCRdb selects TRBD1, and the lack of DNA leaves this call unchecked. The CDR3 totals 14 residues. Germline loops: CDR1 MDHEN, CDR2 SYDVKM. The CDR3 loop reads CASRFGQGWETQYF. Drawing the rest from reference TRBV28 and TRBJ2-5, the complete variable domain is DVKVTQSSRYLVKRTGEKVFLECVQDMDHENMFWYRQDPGLGLRLIYFSYDVKMKEKGDIPEGYSVSREKKERFSLILESASTNQTSMYLCASRFGQGWETQYFGPGTRLLVL.

The chain links TRBV27 to TRBJ2-2. The CDR3 covers 14 residues. In germline, CDR1 is MNHEY, CDR2 SMNVEV (reference sequence). The CDR3 sequence: CASSLVATTGELFF.

The genes are TRBV7-2 and TRBJ2-5; no DNA is available, so the TRBD1 call from TCRdb remains unchecked. The CDR3 contains 15 residues. Per the germline V gene, CDR1 is SGHTA and CDR2 is FQGNSA. The CDR3 reads CASSRDPGGMETQYF.

V usage is TRBV4-3 and J usage is TRBJ2-3; TCRdb picks TRBD2, but there is no DNA to check that call. CDR1 LGHNA and CDR2 YSLEER come from the germline V gene. There are 15 residues in the CDR3. The CDR3 protein is CASSVGLADTDTQYF.

V and J are TRBV28 and TRBJ2-3; TCRdb reports TRBD2, a call that lacks DNA to check it against. The CDR3 totals 15 residues. Germline V gene lookup returns CDR1 MDHEN and CDR2 SYDVKM. CDR3 in amino acids: CASSFGTSGTDTQYF.

The rearrangement uses TRBV19 and TRBJ2-5; the TCRdb D gene call, TRBD2, has no DNA to confirm it. The CDR3 covers 13 residues. Per germline, CDR1 LNHDA and CDR2 SQIVND (reference sequence). CDR3 in amino acids: CASRTTREETQYF.

The chain uses TRBV20-1 and TRBJ2-7. Looked up from germline, CDR1 is DFQATT and CDR2 is SNEGSKA (reference sequence). This CDR3 comprises 14 residues. CDR3 region: CSAKVTASSYEQYF.

The CDR3 is CASSSGSRLDNEQFF. The gene calls are TRBV11-3 and TRBJ2-1; the TCRdb D gene call, TRBD2, has no DNA to confirm it. The germline V gene encodes CDR1 SGHNT and CDR2 YENEEA. This CDR3 is 15 amino acids long.

The chain combines TRBV20-1 with TRBJ1-2; TCRdb lists TRBD1, though no DNA is available to test this call. The CDR3 runs to 16 residues. Germline CDR1 reads DFQATT; CDR2 reads SNEGSKA (reference sequence). CDR3 loop: CSASKGPDSANYGYTF.